This is a list of T cell receptor beta chains from one sample in a study of T cells after posttransplantation cyclophosphamide. The assay was immunoSEQ multiplex PCR, and TCRdb's table has in-frame clones only and misses some. The sample contains roughly 15,000 clones, more than 75% of which appear only once. This material consisted of PBMCs, taken after an allogeneic stem cell transplant with a calcineurin inhibitor and methotrexate. The receptors here all came from a male patient aged 50 to 59 who received an allogeneic stem cell transplant from an unrelated donor, was CMV-positive, and had chronic GVHD only. Some T cells may have come from the graft donor. CDR3s include the opening cysteine and the closing phenylalanine or tryptophan.

TRBV7-8,TRBJ2-5,CASSARSGTGHAEQYF
TRBV5-1,TRBJ2-7,CASSWDKSYEQYF
TRBV5-1,TRBJ2-3,CASSVTGRGGDTQYF
TRBV9,TRBJ1-1,CASRTGGDPWTEAFF
TRBV10-3,TRBJ2-1,CAISESRAGHNEQFF
TRBV9,TRBJ2-7,CASSVDPLASNEQYF
TRBV11-3,TRBJ2-4,CASSLVGVGTKAKNIQYF
TRBV11-3,TRBJ2-1,CASSDHPAGLSYNEQFF
TRBV27,TRBJ1-1,CASSWDKEWNTEAFF
TRBV11-3,TRBJ1-1,CASLGSGWRANTEAFF
TRBV11-3,TRBJ2-3,CASSPGGLTDTQYF
TRBV7-2,TRBJ1-2,CASSPPGLRNYGYTF
TRBV20-1,TRBJ1-2,CSARRDSVYTF
TRBV5-1,TRBJ2-3,CASSLEAGGSTDTQYF
TRBV9,TRBJ1-4,CASSAEAGGATNEKLFF
TRBV5-1,TRBJ2-5,CASSLYGETQYF
TRBV2,TRBJ2-1,CASRVSSGTDNEQFF
TRBV7-9,TRBJ1-2,CASSLESLRVGGYTF
TRBV19,TRBJ2-3,CASSDRGTLSTDTQYF
TRBV28,TRBJ2-6,CASSSTPGVGNVLTF
TRBV2,TRBJ1-1,CASSENTGGTEAFF
TRBV4-1,TRBJ1-6,CASSLNPGQKNSPLHF
TRBV6-5,TRBJ1-1,CASLTGTGFREAFF
TRBV7-8,TRBJ2-4,CASSAPGGVAKNIQYF
TRBV5-1,TRBJ2-5,CASSSPARGSSETQYF
TRBV9,TRBJ2-3,CASSVSARRGGQGATDTQYF
TRBV29-1,TRBJ1-2,CSVERTANGYTF
TRBV5-5,TRBJ1-2,CASSLYPPTGGEGYGYTF
TRBV11-3,TRBJ2-2,CASSTGQIGELFF
TRBV19,TRBJ1-1,CASGPGPNTEAFF
TRBV13,TRBJ2-1,CASSWTSGSHNEQFF
TRBV20-1,TRBJ1-2,CSARDSYGYTF
TRBV6-5,TRBJ2-4,CASSGPGGKNIQYF
TRBV6-5,TRBJ2-3,CASSRLAGGGDTQYF
TRBV7-7,TRBJ2-1,CASSPTLVAYNEQFF
TRBV7-3,TRBJ2-3,CASSSGTSGSTDTQYF
TRBV5-8,TRBJ2-7,CASSFAGGYEQYF
TRBV7-9,TRBJ1-4,CASSLVGGATNEKLFF
TRBV5-4,TRBJ2-5,CASSSRETQYF
TRBV14,TRBJ2-1,CASSRWSGISNEQFF
TRBV29-1,TRBJ2-3,CSVASGGPGDTQYF
TRBV18,TRBJ2-2,CASSRTSGIRGTGELFF